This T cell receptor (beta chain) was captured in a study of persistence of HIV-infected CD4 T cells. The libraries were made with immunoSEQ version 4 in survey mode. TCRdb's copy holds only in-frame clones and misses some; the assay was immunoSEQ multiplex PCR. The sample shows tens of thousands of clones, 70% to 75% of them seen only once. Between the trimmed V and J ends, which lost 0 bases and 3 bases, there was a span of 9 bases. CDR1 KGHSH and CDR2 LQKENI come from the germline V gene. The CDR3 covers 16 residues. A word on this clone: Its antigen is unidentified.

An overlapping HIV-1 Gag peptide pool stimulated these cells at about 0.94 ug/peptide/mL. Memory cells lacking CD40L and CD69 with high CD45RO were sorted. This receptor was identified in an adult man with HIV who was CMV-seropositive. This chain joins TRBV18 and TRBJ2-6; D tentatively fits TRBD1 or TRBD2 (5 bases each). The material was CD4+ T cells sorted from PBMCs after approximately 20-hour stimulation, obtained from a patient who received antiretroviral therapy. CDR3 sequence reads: CASSPPGVIGANVLTF. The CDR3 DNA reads TGTGCCAGCTCACCACCGGGGGTAATTGGGGCCAACGTCCTGACTTTC.